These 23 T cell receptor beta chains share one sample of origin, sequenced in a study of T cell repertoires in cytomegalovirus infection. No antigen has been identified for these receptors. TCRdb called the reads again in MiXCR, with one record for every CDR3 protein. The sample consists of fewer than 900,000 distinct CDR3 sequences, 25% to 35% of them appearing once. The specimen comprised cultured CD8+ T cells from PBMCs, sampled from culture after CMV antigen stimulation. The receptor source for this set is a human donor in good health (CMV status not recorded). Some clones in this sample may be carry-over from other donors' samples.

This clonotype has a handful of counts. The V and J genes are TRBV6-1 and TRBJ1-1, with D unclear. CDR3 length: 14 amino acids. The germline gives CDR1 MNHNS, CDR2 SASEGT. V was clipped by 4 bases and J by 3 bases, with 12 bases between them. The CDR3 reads CASSAGRVDTEAFF. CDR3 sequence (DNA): TGTGCCAGCAGTGCCGGGAGGGTCGACACTGAAGCTTTCTTT.

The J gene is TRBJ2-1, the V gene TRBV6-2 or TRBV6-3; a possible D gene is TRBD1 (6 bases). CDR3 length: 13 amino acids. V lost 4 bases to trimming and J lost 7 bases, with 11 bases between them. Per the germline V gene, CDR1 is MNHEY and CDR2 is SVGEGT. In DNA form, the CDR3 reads TGTGCCAGCAGTTGGGGGACAACTAATGAGCAGTTCTTC. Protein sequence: CASSWGTTNEQFF.

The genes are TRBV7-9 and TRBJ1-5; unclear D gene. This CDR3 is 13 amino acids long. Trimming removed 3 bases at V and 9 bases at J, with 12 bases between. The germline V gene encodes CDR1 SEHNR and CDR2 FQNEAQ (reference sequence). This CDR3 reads CASSFAGGGPQHF. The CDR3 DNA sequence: TGTGCCAGCAGCTTCGCCGGCGGCGGGCCCCAGCATTTT.

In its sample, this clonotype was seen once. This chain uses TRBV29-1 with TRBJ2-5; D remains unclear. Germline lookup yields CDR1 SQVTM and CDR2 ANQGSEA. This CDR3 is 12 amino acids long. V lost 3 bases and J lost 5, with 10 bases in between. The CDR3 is CSVDGTSETQYF. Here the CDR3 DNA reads TGCAGCGTTGATGGCACCTCGGAGACCCAGTACTTC.

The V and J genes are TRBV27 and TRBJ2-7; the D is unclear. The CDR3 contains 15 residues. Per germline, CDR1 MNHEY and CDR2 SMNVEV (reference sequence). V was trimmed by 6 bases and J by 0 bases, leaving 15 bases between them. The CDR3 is CASSLNLMSSYEQYF. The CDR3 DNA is TGTGCCAGCAGCTTAAACTTGATGAGCTCCTACGAGCAGTACTTC.

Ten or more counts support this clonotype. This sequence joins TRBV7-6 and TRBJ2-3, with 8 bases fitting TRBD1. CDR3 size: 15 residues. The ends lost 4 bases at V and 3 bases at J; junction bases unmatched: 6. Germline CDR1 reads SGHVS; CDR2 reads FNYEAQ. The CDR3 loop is CASSSGGARTDTQYF. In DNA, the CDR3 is TGTGCCAGCAGCTCAGGGGGCGCGAGGACAGATACGCAGTATTTT.

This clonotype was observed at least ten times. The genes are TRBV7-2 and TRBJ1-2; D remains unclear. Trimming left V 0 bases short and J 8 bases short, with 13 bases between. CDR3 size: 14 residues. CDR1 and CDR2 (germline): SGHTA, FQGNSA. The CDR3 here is CASSLALATGGYTF. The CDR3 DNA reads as TGTGCCAGCAGCTTAGCGCTGGCCACGGGGGGCTACACCTTC.

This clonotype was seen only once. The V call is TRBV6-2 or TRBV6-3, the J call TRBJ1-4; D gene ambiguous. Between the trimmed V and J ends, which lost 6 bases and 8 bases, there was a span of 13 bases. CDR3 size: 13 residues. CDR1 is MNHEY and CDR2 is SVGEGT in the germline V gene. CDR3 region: CASSQGRLEKLFF. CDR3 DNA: TGTGCCAGCAGCCAAGGGAGGTTAGAAAAACTGTTTTTT.

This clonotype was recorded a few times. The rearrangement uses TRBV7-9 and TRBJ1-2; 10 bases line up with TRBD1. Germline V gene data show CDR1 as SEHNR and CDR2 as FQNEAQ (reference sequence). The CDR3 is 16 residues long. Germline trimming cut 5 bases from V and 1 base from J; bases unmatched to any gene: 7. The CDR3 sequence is CASSTTGTGVNYGYTF. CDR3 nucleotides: TGTGCCAGCAGCACAACCGGGACAGGGGTTAACTATGGCTACACCTTC.

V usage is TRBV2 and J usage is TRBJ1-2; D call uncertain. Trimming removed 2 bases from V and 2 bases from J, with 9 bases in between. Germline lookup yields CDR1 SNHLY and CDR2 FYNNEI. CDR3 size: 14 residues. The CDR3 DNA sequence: TGTGCCAGCAGTGAACCACAGAAAAACTATGGCTACACCTTC. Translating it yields CASSEPQKNYGYTF.

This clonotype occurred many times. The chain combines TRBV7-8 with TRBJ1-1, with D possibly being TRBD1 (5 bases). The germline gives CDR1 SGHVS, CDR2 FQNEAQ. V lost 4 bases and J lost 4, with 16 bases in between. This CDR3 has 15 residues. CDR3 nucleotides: TGTGCCAGCAGCTACCTGGGGCAGGGAGGCACTGAAGCTTTCTTT. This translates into CASSYLGQGGTEAFF.

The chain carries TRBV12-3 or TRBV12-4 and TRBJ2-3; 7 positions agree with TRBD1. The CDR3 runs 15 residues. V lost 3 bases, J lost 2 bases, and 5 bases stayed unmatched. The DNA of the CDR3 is TGTGCCAGCAGTTTGAGGACAGGAGCCACAGATACGCAGTATTTT. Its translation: CASSLRTGATDTQYF.

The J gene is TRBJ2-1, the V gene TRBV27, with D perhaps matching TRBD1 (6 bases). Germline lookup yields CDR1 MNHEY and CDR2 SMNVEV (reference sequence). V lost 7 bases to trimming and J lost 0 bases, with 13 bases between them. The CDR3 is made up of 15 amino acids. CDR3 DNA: TGTGCCAGCACCCGAAGGGGGAGCTCCTACAATGAGCAGTTCTTC. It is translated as CASTRRGSSYNEQFF.

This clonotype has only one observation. The CDR3 protein is CASSEYNGELFF. The CDR3 bases are TGTGCCAGCAGCGAATACAACGGGGAGCTGTTTTTT. The chain joins TRBV5-4 to TRBJ2-2, with D hard to call. The CDR3 runs to 12 residues. Trimming removed 4 bases from V and 7 bases from J, with 8 bases in between. Germline-derived CDR1 and CDR2 are SGHNT and YYREEE (reference sequence).

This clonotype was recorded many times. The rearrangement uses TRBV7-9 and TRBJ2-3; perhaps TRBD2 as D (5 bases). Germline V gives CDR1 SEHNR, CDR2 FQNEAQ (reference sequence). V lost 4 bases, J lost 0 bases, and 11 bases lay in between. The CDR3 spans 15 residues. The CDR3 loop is CASSSRSGSTDTQYF. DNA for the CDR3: TGTGCCAGCAGCTCCCGAAGCGGAAGCACAGATACGCAGTATTTT.

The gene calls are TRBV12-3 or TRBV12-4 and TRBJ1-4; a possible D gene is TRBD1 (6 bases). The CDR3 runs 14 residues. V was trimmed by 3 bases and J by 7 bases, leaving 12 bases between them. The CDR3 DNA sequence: TGTGCCAGCAGTTTTGAGGGGGTTGGTGAAAAACTGTTTTTT. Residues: CASSFEGVGEKLFF.

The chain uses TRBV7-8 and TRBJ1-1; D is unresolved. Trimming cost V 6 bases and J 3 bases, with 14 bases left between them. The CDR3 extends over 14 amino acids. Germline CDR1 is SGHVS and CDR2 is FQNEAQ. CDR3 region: CASSILEWDTEAFF. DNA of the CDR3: TGTGCCAGCAGTATATTGGAATGGGACACTGAAGCTTTCTTT.

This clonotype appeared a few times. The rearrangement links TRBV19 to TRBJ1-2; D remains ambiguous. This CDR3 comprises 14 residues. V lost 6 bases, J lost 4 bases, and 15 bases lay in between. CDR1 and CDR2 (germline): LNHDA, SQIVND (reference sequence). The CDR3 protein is CASRAPGEAYGYTF. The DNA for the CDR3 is TGTGCCAGTAGGGCCCCTGGAGAGGCCTATGGCTACACCTTC.

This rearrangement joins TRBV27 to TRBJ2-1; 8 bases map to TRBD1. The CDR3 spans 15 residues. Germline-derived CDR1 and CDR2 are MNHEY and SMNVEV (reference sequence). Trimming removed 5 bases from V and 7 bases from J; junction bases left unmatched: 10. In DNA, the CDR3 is TGTGCCAGCAGTCAAGACAGGGGCGTATGGAATGAGCAGTTCTTC. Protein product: CASSQDRGVWNEQFF.

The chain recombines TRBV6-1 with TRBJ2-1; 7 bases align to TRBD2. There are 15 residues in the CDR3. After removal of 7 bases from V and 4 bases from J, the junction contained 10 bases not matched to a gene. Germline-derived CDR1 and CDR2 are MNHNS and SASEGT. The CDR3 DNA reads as TGTGCCAGCACCAAAGGCCTAGCGGAGTACAATGAGCAGTTCTTC. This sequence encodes CASTKGLAEYNEQFF.

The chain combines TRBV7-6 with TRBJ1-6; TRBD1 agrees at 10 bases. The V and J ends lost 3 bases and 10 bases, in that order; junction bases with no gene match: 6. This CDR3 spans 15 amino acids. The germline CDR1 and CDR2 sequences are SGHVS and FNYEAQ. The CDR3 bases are TGTGCCAGCAGCTTCGGGACAGGGGCGGAATCACCCCTCCACTTT. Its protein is CASSFGTGAESPLHF.

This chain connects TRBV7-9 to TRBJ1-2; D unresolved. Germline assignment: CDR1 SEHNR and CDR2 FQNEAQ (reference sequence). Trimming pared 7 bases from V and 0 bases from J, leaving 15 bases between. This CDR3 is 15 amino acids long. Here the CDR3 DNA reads TGTGCCAGCACCCCCATCGGCGGAGCTAACTATGGCTACACCTTC. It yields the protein CASTPIGGANYGYTF.

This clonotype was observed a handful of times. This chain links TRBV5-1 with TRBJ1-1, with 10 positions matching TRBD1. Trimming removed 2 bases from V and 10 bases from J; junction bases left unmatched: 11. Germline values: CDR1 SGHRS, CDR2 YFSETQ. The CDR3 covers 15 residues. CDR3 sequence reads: CASSFNGQGVSGAFF. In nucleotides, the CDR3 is TGCGCCAGCAGCTTTAACGGACAGGGGGTAAGCGGAGCTTTCTTT.